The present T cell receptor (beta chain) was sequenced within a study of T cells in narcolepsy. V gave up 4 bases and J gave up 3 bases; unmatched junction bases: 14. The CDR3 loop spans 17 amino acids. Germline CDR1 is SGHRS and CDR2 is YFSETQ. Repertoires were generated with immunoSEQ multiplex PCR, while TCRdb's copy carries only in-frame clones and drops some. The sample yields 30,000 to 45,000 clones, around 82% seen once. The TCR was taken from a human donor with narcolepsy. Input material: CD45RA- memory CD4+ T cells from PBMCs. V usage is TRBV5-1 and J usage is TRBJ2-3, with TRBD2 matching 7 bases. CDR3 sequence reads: CASSPMPASGATDTQYF. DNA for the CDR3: TGCGCCAGCAGCCCAATGCCAGCTAGCGGAGCAACAGATACGCAGTATTTT.